These 3 T cell receptor beta chains share one sample of origin, sequenced in a study of T cell responses to AZD1222 COVID-19 vaccine. Some clones are missing from TCRdb's copy, which holds only in-frame ones; the method was immunoSEQ multiplex PCR. The data hold 100,000 to 150,000 clones, with roughly 90% observed a single time. Sequences were derived from peripheral blood, sampled on day 0 of AZD1222 vaccination. Receptor source: an adult in good health.

J is TRBJ1-4 and V is TRBV4-1; TRBD1 might be the D (5 bases). The CDR3 is 15 residues long. V was shortened by 0 bases and J by 9 bases, with 14 bases between the two germline ends. The germline CDR1 and CDR2 sequences are MGHRA and YSYEKL. The CDR3 here is CASSQDGQGSKKLFF. CDR3 sequence (DNA): TGCGCCAGCAGCCAAGACGGGCAGGGTAGTAAAAAACTGTTTTTT.

This rearrangement joins TRBV6-6 to TRBJ2-2; D may be TRBD1 (6 bases). The V and J ends lost 7 bases and 4 bases respectively, with 19 bases between them. Looked up from germline, CDR1 is MNHNY and CDR2 is SVGAGI (reference sequence). CDR3 size: 16 residues. CDR3 DNA sequence: TGTGCCAGCATTAGACGGGGCCAGGGGTCCACCGGGGAGCTGTTTTTT. This translates into CASIRRGQGSTGELFF.

This clone was observed a single time. This rearrangement joins TRBV15 to TRBJ2-7; D is undetermined. Germline V lookup: CDR1 LNHNV, CDR2 YYDKDF (reference sequence). The CDR3 runs to 14 residues. Deletions cut 0 bases from V and 3 bases from J, with 9 bases between. The CDR3 loop reads CATSREKGFYEQYF. In DNA, the CDR3 is TGTGCCACCAGCAGAGAAAAGGGTTTCTACGAGCAGTACTTC.